This is a list of T cell receptor beta chains from one sample in a study of T cell clonotyping in hematopoietic cell transplantation. Generated by immunoSEQ multiplex PCR, the TCRdb table keeps only in-frame clones and is missing some. The sample holds fewer than 11,000 clones, roughly three quarters seen once. The material sequenced was PBMCs, taken 30 days after allogeneic stem cell transplant. These receptors originate from a female patient in her 40s who had an allogeneic stem cell transplant from a related donor, so T cells may come from the graft donor. Some clones in this sample may be carry-over from other donors' samples. Both conserved end residues are part of each CDR3. Fields, in order: CDR3 length, clone size, D gene, J gene, V gene, CDR3 protein, CDR3 DNA. A D gene is named only where the DNA matches it firmly. Not every row has a clone size; where given, it reads once, few, many or a size class.

16,NA,TRBD2,TRBJ2-5,TRBV14,CASSQDRLAGGETQYF,TGTGCCAGCAGCCAAGATCGTCTAGCGGGAGGAGAGACCCAGTACTTC
15,NA,NA,TRBJ2-5,TRBV9,CASSVAFGVWETQYF,TGTGCCAGCAGCGTAGCTTTCGGGGTTTGGGAGACCCAGTACTTC
16,NA,NA,TRBJ2-5,TRBV11-3,CASSLESGYSQETQYF,TGTGCCAGCAGCTTAGAATCCGGGTACAGCCAAGAGACCCAGTACTTC
13,NA,NA,TRBJ2-7,TRBV13,CASSPTDSFEQYF,TGTGCCAGCAGCCCCACGGACAGCTTCGAGCAGTACTTC
17,NA,NA,TRBJ2-2,TRBV5-6,CASSLALKGANTGELFF,TGTGCCAGCAGCTTGGCCCTCAAGGGCGCGAACACCGGGGAGCTGTTTTTT
12,NA,NA,TRBJ2-7,TRBV30,CAWSGGHYEQYF,TGTGCCTGGAGTGGGGGGCACTACGAGCAGTACTTC
14,NA,TRBD1,TRBJ1-2,TRBV5-4,CASSSGGANYGYTF,TGTGCCAGCAGCTCAGGGGGAGCTAACTATGGCTACACCTTC
16,few,NA,TRBJ2-7,TRBV6-6,CASSYSNAAGGAEQYF,TGTGCCAGCAGTTACTCAAATGCAGCGGGTGGGGCCGAGCAGTACTTC
12,NA,NA,TRBJ2-7,TRBV30,CAWRDQYYEQYF,TGTGCCTGGAGAGATCAATACTACGAGCAGTACTTC
13,NA,NA,TRBJ1-1,TRBV6-5,CASSYEVNTEAFF,TGTGCCAGCAGTTACGAGGTGAACACTGAAGCTTTCTTT
11,NA,NA,TRBJ2-7,TRBV6-5,CASMGPYEQYF,TGTGCCAGCATGGGTCCCTACGAGCAGTACTTC
12,NA,NA,TRBJ1-2,TRBV5-1,CASSSDTYGYTF,TGCGCCAGCAGTTCTGACACCTATGGCTACACCTTC
16,once,TRBD2,TRBJ2-3,TRBV5-1,CASSLVLAGGTDTQYF,TGCGCCAGCAGCTTGGTTCTAGCGGGGGGCACAGATACGCAGTATTTT
16,NA,NA,TRBJ2-1,TRBV15,CATSSIELSSYNEQFF,TGTGCCACCAGTTCTATAGAGTTGAGCTCCTACAATGAGCAGTTCTTC
14,NA,NA,TRBJ2-3,TRBV7-9,CASSVEISTDTQYF,TGTGCCAGCAGCGTAGAAATCTCCACAGATACGCAGTATTTT
16,NA,NA,TRBJ2-6,TRBV9,CASSSLELSGANVLTF,TGTGCCAGCAGCTCACTCGAACTATCGGGGGCCAACGTCCTGACTTTC
16,NA,TRBD2,TRBJ2-1,TRBV5-4,CASSLALAGGGHEQFF,TGTGCCAGCAGCTTGGCTTTAGCGGGAGGCGGTCATGAGCAGTTCTTC
14,NA,NA,TRBJ2-7,TRBV6-1,CASTRWEGAYEQYF,TGTGCCAGCACTAGATGGGAGGGGGCCTACGAGCAGTACTTC
13,NA,NA,TRBJ2-1,TRBV7-9,CASTQLAYNEQFF,TGTGCCAGCACCCAATTAGCCTACAATGAGCAGTTCTTC
15,NA,NA,TRBJ2-2,TRBV7-6,CAGGSGAVNTGELFF,TGTGCCGGAGGATCTGGTGCGGTTAACACCGGGGAGCTGTTTTTT
14,NA,NA,TRBJ1-3,TRBV28,CASTLGGSGNTIYF,TGTGCCAGCACCCTAGGGGGGTCTGGAAACACCATATATTTT
16,NA,TRBD2,TRBJ2-2,TRBV5-1,CASSLAGSGVTGELFF,TGCGCCAGCAGCTTGGCCGGGAGCGGGGTCACCGGGGAGCTGTTTTTT
17,NA,NA,TRBJ2-1,TRBV5-1,CASSSWVSGRFYNEQFF,TGCGCCAGCAGCTCCTGGGTCAGCGGCCGATTCTACAATGAGCAGTTCTTC
14,NA,NA,TRBJ1-1,TRBV27,CASSLTSPATEAFF,TGTGCCAGCAGTTTAACCTCGCCAGCGACTGAAGCTTTCTTT
14,NA,NA,TRBJ1-4,TRBV11-2,CASSLSRNNEKLFF,TGTGCCAGCAGCTTGTCCAGAAATAATGAAAAACTGTTTTTT
10,NA,NA,TRBJ1-2,TRBV6-1,CASSDYGYTF,TGTGCCAGCAGTGACTATGGCTACACCTTC
13,NA,NA,TRBJ2-7,TRBV6-6,CASSAGGSYEQYF,TGTGCCAGCAGTGCCGGGGGCTCCTACGAGCAGTACTTC
13,NA,NA,TRBJ1-5,TRBV19,CASSIGQRQPQHF,TGTGCCAGTAGTATAGGCCAGCGGCAGCCCCAGCATTTT
13,few,NA,TRBJ2-5,TRBV7-7,CASSSLGGETQYF,TGTGCCAGCAGTTCCCTTGGGGGAGAGACCCAGTACTTC
13,NA,NA,TRBJ1-1,TRBV6-6,CASDGGTNTEAFF,TGTGCCAGCGATGGAGGGACCAACACTGAAGCTTTCTTT
15,few,NA,TRBJ2-7,TRBV6-5,CASTRRGGELREQYF,TGTGCCAGCACCCGGCGAGGGGGAGAGCTACGGGAGCAGTACTTC
16,NA,NA,TRBJ2-6,TRBV5-6,CASSPGFGGRANVLTF,TGTGCCAGCAGCCCGGGGTTCGGTGGGCGGGCCAACGTCCTGACTTTC
18,NA,TRBD2,TRBJ2-3,TRBV9,CASSVGAGGQTSTDTQYF,TGTGCCAGCAGCGTAGGAGCGGGAGGGCAAACTAGCACAGATACGCAGTATTTT
16,NA,NA,TRBJ2-7,TRBV21-1,CASSKGTSGSHYEQYF,TGTGCCAGCAGCAAAGGGACTAGCGGGAGTCACTACGAGCAGTACTTC
14,NA,TRBD2,TRBJ2-1,TRBV5-4,CASSSTSGGTEQFF,TGTGCCAGCAGCTCGACTAGCGGGGGGACTGAGCAGTTCTTC
15,NA,TRBD1,TRBJ2-7,TRBV4-1,CASSQGDRASYEQYF,TGCGCCAGCAGCCAGGGAGACAGGGCGTCCTACGAGCAGTACTTC
15,NA,TRBD2,TRBJ2-5,TRBV28,CAAGLAGAGGETQYF,TGTGCTGCCGGGCTAGCGGGAGCAGGAGGAGAGACCCAGTACTTC
14,NA,NA,TRBJ2-5,TRBV7-6,CASSPWTTQETQYF,TGTGCCAGCAGCCCCTGGACTACCCAAGAGACCCAGTACTTC
16,NA,TRBD1,TRBJ1-2,TRBV18,CASSPVRDRVGYGYTF,TGTGCCAGCTCACCCGTCCGAGACAGGGTCGGCTATGGCTACACCTTC
12,NA,NA,TRBJ2-7,TRBV30,CAWTDRDYEQYF,TGTGCCTGGACAGACAGAGACTACGAGCAGTACTTC
12,NA,NA,TRBJ2-7,TRBV5-8,CASSWALLKQYF,TGTGCCAGCAGTTGGGCACTCCTAAAGCAGTACTTC
14,NA,TRBD1,TRBJ2-7,TRBV5-1,CASSTGQGSYEQYF,TGCGCCAGCAGCACCGGACAGGGGAGCTACGAGCAGTACTTC
15,few,NA,TRBJ2-2,TRBV11-3,CASSKSRGGTGELFF,TGTGCCAGCAGCAAGAGCAGGGGGGGCACCGGGGAGCTGTTTTTT
17,NA,TRBD2,TRBJ2-1,TRBV11-3,CASSSRTSGILYNEQFF,TGTGCCAGCAGCTCCCGGACTAGCGGGATCCTTTACAATGAGCAGTTCTTC
17,NA,NA,TRBJ2-6,TRBV11-2,CASSFGLGRAGANVLTF,TGTGCCAGCAGCTTTGGGTTGGGGAGAGCGGGGGCCAACGTCCTGACTTTC
16,NA,TRBD2,TRBJ2-2,TRBV5-1,CGSGSGSLRDTGELFF,TGCGGCTCCGGTAGCGGGAGCCTGCGGGACACCGGGGAGCTGTTTTTT
12,NA,TRBD1,TRBJ1-5,TRBV29-1,CSAGGESQPQHF,TGCAGCGCAGGGGGCGAGAGTCAGCCCCAGCATTTT
13,NA,NA,TRBJ2-2,TRBV9,CASSVGGTGELFF,TGTGCCAGCAGCGTAGGGGGAACCGGGGAGCTGTTTTTT